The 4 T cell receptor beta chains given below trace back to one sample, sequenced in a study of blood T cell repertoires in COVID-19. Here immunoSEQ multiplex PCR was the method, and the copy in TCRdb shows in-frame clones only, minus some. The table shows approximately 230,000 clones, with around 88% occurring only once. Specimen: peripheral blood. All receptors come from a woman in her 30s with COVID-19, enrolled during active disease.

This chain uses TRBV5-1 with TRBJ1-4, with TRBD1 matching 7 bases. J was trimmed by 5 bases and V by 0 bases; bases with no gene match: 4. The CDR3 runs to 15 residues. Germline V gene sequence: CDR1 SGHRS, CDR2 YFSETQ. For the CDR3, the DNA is TGCGCCAGCAGCTTGGGCGGGACAGCGAATGAAAAACTGTTTTTT. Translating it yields CASSLGGTANEKLFF. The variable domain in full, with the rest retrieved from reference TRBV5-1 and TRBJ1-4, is KAGVTQTPRYLIKTRGQQVTLSCSPISGHRSVSWYQQTPGQGLQFLFEYFSETQRNKGNFPGRFSGRQFSNSRSEMNVSTLELGDSALYLCASSLGGTANEKLFFGSGTQLSVL.

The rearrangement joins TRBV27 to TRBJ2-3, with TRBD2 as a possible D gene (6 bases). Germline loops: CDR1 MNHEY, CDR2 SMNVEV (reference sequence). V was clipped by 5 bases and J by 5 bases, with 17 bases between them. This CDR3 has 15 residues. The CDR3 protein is CASSPTSSSGDTQYF. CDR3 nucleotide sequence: TGTGCCAGCAGTCCGACTAGTTCATCCGGAGATACGCAGTATTTT.

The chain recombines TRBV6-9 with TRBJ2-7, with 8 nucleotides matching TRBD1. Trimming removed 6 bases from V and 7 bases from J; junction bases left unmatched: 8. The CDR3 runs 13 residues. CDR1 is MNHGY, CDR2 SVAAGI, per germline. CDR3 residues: CASSPKTGDEQYF. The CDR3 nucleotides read TGTGCCAGCAGCCCTAAGACAGGGGATGAGCAGTACTTC.

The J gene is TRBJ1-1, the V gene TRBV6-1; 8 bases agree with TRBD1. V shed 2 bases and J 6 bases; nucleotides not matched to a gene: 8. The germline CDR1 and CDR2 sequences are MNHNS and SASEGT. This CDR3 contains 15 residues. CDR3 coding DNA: TGTGCCAGCAGTGAAACACCGGGACAGGTTTCTGAAGCTTTCTTT. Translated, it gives CASSETPGQVSEAFF.